What follows describes a single T cell receptor (beta chain). Trimming removed 3 bases from V and 9 bases from J; junction bases left unmatched: 15. CDR3 length: 17 amino acids. Germline assignment: CDR1 SGHRS and CDR2 YFSETQ. The repertoire was sequenced with immunoSEQ multiplex PCR; TCRdb's copy has only in-frame clones and lacks some. Of approximately 120,000 clones detected, 96% appear once; the ten largest clones hold roughly 0.44%. The sample is drawn from a study of T cell changes during pregnancy in multiple sclerosis. This rearrangement joins TRBV5-1 to TRBJ2-1, with TRBD1 identical over 10 bases. The sample here was peripheral blood, taken after pregnancy. The sequence derives from a female donor with multiple sclerosis, enrolled in a pregnancy study. The CDR3 is CASSYQRQGAKFGEQFF. The CDR3 DNA follows: TGCGCCAGCAGCTACCAAAGACAGGGGGCGAAGTTCGGTGAGCAGTTCTTC.